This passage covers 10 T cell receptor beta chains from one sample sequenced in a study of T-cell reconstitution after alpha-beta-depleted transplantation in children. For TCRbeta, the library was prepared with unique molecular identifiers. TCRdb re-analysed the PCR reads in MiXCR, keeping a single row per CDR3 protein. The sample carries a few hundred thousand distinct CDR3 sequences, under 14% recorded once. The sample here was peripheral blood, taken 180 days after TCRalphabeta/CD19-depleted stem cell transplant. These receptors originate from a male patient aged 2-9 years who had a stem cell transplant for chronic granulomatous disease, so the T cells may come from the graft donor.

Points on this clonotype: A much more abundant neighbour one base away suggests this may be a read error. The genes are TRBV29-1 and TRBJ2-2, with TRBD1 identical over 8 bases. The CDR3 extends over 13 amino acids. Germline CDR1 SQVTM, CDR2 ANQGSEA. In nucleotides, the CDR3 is TGCAGCGTTGACAGGGGGCAATCCGGGGAGATGTTTTTT. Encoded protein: CSVDRGQSGEMFF.

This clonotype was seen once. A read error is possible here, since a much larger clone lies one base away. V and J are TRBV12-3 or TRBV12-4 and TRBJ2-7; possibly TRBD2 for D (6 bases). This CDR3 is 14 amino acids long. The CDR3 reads CASSFRRGTYEKYF. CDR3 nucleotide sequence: TGTGCCAGCAGTTTTCGGCGGGGTACCTACGAGAAGTACTTC.

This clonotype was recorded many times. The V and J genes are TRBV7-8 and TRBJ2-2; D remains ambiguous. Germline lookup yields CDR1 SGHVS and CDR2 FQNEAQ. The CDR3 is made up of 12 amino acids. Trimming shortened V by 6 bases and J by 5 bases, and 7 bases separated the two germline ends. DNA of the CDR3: TGTGCCAGCAGTCAGAGGACCGGGGAGCTGTTTTTT. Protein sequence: CASSQRTGELFF.

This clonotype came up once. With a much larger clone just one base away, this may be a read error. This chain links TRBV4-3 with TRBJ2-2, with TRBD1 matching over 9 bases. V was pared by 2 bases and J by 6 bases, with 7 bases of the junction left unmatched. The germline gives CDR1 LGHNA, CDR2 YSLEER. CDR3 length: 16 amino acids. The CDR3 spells CASSQLTGGFSGELFF. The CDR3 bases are TGCGCCAGCAGCCAATTGACAGGGGGGTTCTCCGGGGAGCTGTTTTTT.

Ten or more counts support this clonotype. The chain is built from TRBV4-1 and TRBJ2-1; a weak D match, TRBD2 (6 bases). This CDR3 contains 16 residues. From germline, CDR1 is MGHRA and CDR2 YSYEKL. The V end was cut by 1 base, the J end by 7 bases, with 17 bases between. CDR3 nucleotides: TGCGCCAGCAGCCAAGTTAGGGGAAATGGGGGGAATGAGCAGTTCTTC. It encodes CASSQVRGNGGNEQFF.

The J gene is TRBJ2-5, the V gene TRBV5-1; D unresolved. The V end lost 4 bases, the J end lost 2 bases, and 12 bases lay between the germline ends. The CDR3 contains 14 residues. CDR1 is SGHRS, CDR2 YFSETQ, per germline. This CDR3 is CASSHPSEQETQYF. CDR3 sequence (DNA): TGCGCCAGCAGCCACCCGAGCGAGCAAGAGACCCAGTACTTC.

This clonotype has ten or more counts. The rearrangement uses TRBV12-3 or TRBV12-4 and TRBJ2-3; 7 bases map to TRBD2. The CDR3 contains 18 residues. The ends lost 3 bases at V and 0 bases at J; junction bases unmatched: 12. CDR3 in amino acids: CASSFFLGGSGSTDTQYF. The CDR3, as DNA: TGTGCCAGCAGTTTTTTTCTCGGCGGGAGCGGTAGCACAGATACGCAGTATTTT.

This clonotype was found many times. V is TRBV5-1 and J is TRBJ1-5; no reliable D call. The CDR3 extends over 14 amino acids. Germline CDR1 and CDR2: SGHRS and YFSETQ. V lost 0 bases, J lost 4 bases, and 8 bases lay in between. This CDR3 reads CASSLEAGNQPQHF. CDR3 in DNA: TGCGCCAGCAGCTTGGAAGCGGGGAATCAGCCCCAGCATTTT.

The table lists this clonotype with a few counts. DNA of the CDR3: TGTGCCAGCAGCCCCTCCGGGGACAGAAATGAAAAACTGTTTTTT. This translates into CASSPSGDRNEKLFF. The chain couples TRBV7-3 to TRBJ1-4; 7 nucleotides match TRBD1. CDR1 and CDR2 (germline): SGHTA, FQGTGA. The CDR3 runs to 15 residues. V was pared by 5 bases and J by 5 bases, with 8 bases of the junction left unmatched.

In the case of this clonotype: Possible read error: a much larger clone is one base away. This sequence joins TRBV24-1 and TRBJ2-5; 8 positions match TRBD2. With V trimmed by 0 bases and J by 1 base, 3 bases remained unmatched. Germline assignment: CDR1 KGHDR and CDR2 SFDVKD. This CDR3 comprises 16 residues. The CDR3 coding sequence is TGTGCCACCAGTGATTTGACTAGCGGCCTCCAAGAGACCCAGTACTTC. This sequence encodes CATSDLTSGLQETQYF.